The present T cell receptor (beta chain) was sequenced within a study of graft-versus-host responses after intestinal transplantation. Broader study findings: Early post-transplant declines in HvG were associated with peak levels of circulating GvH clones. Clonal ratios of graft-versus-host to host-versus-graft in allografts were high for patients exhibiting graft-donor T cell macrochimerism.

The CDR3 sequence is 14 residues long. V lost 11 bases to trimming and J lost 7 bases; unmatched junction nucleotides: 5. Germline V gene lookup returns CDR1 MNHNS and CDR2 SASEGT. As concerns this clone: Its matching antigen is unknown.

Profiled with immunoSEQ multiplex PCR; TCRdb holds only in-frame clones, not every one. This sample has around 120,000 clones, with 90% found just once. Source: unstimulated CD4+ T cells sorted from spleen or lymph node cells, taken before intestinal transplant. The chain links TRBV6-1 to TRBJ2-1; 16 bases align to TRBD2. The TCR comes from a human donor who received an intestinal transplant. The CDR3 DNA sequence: TGTGCCTGCTGGGGACTAGCGGGAGGGAATGAGCAGTTCTTC. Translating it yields CACWGLAGGNEQFF.